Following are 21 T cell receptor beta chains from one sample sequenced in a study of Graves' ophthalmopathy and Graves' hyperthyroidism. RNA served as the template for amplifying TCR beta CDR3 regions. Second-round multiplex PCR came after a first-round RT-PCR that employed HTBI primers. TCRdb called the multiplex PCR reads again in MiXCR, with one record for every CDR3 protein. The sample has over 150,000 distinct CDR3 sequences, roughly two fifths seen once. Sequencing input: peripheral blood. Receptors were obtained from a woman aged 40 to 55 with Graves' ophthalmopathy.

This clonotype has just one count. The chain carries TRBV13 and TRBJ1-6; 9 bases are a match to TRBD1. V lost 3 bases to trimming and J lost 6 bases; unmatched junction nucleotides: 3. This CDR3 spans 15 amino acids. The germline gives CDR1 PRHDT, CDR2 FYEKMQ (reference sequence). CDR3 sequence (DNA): TGTGCCAGCAGCTTCCGGGACAGGGCTAATTCACCCCTCCACTTT. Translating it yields CASSFRDRANSPLHF. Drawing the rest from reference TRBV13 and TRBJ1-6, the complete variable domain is AAGVIQSPRHLIKEKRETATLKCYPIPRHDTVYWYQQGPGQDPQFLISFYEKMQSDKGSIPDRFSAQQFSDYHSELNMSSLELGDSALYFCASSFRDRANSPLHFGNGTRLTVT.

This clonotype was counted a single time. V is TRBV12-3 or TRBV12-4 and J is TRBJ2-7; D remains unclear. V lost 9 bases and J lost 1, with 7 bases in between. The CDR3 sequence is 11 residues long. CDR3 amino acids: CASGKSYEQYF. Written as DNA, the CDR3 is TGTGCCAGTGGCAAATCCTACGAGCAGTACTTC.

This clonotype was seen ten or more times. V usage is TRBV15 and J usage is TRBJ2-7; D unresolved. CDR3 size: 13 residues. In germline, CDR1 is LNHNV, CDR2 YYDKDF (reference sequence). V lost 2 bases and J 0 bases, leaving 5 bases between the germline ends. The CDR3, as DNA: TGTGCCACCAGCAGACAGAGCTCCTACGAGCAGTACTTC. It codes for CATSRQSSYEQYF.

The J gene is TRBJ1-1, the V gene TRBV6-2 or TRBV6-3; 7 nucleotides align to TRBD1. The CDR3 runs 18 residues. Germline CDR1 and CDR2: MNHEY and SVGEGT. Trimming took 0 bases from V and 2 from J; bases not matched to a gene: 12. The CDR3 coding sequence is TGTGCCAGCAGTTACTCTCTAATACTGACAGGGAGAAACACTGAAGCTTTCTTT. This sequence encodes CASSYSLILTGRNTEAFF.

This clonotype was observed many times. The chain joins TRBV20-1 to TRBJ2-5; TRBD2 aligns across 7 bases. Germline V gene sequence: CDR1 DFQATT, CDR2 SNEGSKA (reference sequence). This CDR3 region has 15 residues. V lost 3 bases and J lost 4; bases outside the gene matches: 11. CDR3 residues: CSASKWPSGGETQYF. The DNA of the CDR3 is TGCAGTGCTAGTAAATGGCCTAGCGGAGGAGAGACCCAGTACTTC.

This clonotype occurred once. As DNA, the CDR3 is TGTGCCAGCAGAGTTGCGGGGACCCAGTACTTC. Its translation: CASRVAGTQYF. The rearrangement joins TRBV27 to TRBJ2-5, with D perhaps TRBD2 (5 bases). This CDR3 comprises 11 residues. The V gene lost 6 bases and the J gene lost 7 bases, with 9 bases spanning the gap. CDR1 MNHEY and CDR2 SMNVEV come from the germline V gene (reference sequence).

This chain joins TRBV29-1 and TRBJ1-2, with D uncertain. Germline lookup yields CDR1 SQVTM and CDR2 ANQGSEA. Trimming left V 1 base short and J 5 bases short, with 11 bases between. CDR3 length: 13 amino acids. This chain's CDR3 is CSVEAGRKYGYTF. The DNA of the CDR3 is TGCAGCGTTGAAGCGGGCAGGAAATATGGCTACACCTTC. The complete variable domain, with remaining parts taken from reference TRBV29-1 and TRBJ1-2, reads SAVISQKPSRDICQRGTSLTIQCQVDSQVTMMFWYRQQPGQSLTLIATANQGSEATYESGFVIDKFPISRPNLTFSTLTVSNMSPEDSSIYLCSVEAGRKYGYTFGSGTRLTVV.

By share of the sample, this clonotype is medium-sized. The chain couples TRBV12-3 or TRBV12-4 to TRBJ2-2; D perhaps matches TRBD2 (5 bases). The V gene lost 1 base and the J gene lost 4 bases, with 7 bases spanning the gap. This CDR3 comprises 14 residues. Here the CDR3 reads CASSLGGLTGELFF. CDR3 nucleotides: TGTGCCAGCAGTTTAGGAGGGCTCACCGGGGAGCTGTTTTTT.

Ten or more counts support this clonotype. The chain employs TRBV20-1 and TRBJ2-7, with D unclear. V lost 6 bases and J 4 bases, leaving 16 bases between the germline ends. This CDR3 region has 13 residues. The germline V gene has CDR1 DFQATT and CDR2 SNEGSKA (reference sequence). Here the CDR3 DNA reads TGCAGTGCACCAGTCGGCCTGGGGTACGAGCAGTACTTC. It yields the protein CSAPVGLGYEQYF.

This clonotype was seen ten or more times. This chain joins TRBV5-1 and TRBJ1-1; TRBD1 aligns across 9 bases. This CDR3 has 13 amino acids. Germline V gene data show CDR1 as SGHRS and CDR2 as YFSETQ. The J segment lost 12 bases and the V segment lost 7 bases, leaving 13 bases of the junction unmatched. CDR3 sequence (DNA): TGCGCCAGCCAGATTACAGGGGGCGCACCTACTTTCTTT. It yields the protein CASQITGGAPTFF.

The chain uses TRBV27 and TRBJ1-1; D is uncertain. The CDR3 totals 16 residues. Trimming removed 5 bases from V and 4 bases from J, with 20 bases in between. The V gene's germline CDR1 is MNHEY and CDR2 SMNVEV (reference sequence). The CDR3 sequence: CASSRFAGMEGTEAFF. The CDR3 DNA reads TGTGCCAGCAGTCGTTTTGCAGGAATGGAAGGCACTGAAGCTTTCTTT.

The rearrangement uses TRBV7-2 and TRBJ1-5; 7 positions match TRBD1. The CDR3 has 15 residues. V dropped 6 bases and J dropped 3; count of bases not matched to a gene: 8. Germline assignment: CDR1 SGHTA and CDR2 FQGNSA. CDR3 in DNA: TGTGCCAGCAGTTCACAGGGGCCAATCAATCAGCCCCAGCATTTT. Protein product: CASSSQGPINQPQHF.

The CDR3: CASSPGQGAKDEQYF. The CDR3 DNA follows: TGTGCCAGCAGCCCCGGACAGGGGGCCAAGGACGAGCAGTACTTC. V and J are TRBV6-1 and TRBJ2-7; 11 nucleotides match TRBD1. The CDR3 extends over 15 amino acids. Germline CDR1 and CDR2: MNHNS and SASEGT. Unmatched junction bases numbered 9, after V lost 6 bases and J lost 5 bases.

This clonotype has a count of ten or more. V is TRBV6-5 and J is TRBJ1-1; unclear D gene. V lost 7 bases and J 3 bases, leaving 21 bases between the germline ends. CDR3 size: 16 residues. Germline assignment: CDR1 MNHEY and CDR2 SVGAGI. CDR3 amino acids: CASTFLTQTPDTEAFF. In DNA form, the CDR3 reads TGTGCCAGCACCTTTTTGACACAAACACCGGACACTGAAGCTTTCTTT.

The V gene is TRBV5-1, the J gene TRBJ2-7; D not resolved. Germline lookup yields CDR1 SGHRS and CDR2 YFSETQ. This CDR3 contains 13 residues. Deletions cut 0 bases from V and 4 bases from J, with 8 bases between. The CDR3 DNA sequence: TGCGCCAGCAGCTTGGATGGCAGGTACGAGCAGTACTTC. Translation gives CASSLDGRYEQYF.

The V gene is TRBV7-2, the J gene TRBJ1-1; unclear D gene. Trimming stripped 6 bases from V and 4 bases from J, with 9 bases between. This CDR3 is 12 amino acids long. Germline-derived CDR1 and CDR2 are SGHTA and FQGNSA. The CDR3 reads CASRLVGTEAFF. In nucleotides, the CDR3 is TGTGCCAGCAGACTGGTCGGCACTGAAGCTTTCTTT.

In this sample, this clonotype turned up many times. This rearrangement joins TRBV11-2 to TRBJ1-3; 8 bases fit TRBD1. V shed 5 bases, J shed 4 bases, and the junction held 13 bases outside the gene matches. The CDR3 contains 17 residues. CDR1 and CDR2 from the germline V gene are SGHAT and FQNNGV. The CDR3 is CASSTEPGQAYGNTIYF. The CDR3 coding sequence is TGTGCCAGCAGCACCGAGCCGGGACAGGCCTACGGAAACACCATATATTTT.

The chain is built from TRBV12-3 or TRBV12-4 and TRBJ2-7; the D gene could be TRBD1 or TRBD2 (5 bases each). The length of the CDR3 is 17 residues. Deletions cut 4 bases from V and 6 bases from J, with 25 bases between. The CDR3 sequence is CASSSVLGGGLSGEQYF. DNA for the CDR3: TGTGCCAGCAGTTCGGTTTTAGGTGGGGGTTTAAGTGGCGAGCAGTACTTC.

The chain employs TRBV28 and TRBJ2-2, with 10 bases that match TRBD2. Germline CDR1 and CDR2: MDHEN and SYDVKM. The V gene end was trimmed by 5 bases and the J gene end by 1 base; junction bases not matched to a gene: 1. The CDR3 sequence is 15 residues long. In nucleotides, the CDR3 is TGTGCCAGCAGTGGGACTAGCGAGAACACCGGGGAGCTGTTTTTT. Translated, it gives CASSGTSENTGELFF.

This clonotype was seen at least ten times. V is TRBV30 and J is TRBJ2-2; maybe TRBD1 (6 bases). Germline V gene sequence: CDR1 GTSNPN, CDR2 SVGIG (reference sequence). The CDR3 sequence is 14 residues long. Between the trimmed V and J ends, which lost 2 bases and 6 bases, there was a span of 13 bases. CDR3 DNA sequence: TGTGCCTGGAGTATAGGCAGGGGAGCCGGGGAGCTGTTTTTT. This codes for CAWSIGRGAGELFF.

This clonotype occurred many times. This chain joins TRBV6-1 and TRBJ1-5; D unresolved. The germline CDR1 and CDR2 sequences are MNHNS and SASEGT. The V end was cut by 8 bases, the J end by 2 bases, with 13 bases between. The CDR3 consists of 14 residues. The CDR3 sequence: CASERLEGNQPQHF. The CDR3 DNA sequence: TGTGCCAGCGAAAGGCTAGAGGGCAATCAGCCCCAGCATTTT.